This TCR beta chain was retrieved from a study of CD8 T cells in ankylosing spondylitis. Library preparation for TCR beta used quantitative 5'-RACE with molecular barcodes. TCRdb reprocessed the 5' RACE reads via MiXCR and lists one record per CDR3 protein. Altogether approximately 42,000 distinct CDR3 sequences are present, about 10% being singletons, with the ten largest covering over 1.1%. This clonotype was seen a handful of times. What it recognizes is unknown. This may stem from a read error, because a much larger clone lies one nucleotide away. Germline values: CDR1 SGHRS, CDR2 YFSETQ. This CDR3 comprises 15 residues. Whole-study results and caveats: Seemingly characteristic of ankylosing spondylitis blood was a TCR beta motif consisting of about 8 highly homologous variants.

The clonotype was recovered from a male donor with ankylosing spondylitis or in good health (not recorded which). The rearrangement joins TRBV5-1 to TRBJ2-3, with 10 bases matching TRBD2. Sequenced sample: blood, either unsorted or a sorted T cell fraction (not recorded which). The DNA for the CDR3 is TGCGTCAGCAGCTTACTAGCGGGGTTGACAGATACGCAGTATTTT. Amino acids: CVSSLLAGLTDTQYF.